The rows below give T cell receptor beta chains drawn from one sample of a study of shared clonotypes between healthy human individuals. Libraries were prepared by immunoSEQ multiplex PCR; TCRdb keeps only in-frame clonotypes and omits some of them. The sample has about 1 million clones; around 75% are singletons. Material: memory CD4+ T cells sorted from blood. These receptors came from a man aged 18 to 30 in good health. CDR3s include the opening cysteine and the closing phenylalanine or tryptophan. Fields, in order: CDR3 DNA, CDR3 protein, D gene, clone size, V gene, J gene. D genes are given only for firm matches. Expanded clones get a size class; other rows say once, few or many, or leave the size out.

CDR3 DNA: TGTGCCATCAGTGGACGTGGGGGGATGAACACTGAAGCTTTCTTT
CDR3 protein: CAISGRGGMNTEAFF
D gene: .
clone size: .
V gene: TRBV10-3
J gene: TRBJ1-1

CDR3 DNA: TGTGCCAGCAGCCCGACAGGTTTCTATGGCTACACCTTC
CDR3 protein: CASSPTGFYGYTF
D gene: .
clone size: .
V gene: TRBV5-6
J gene: TRBJ1-2

CDR3 DNA: TGTGCCATCAGTGAGTCGGGCCCGGCCACAGATACGCAGTATTTT
CDR3 protein: CAISESGPATDTQYF
D gene: .
clone size: .
V gene: TRBV10-3
J gene: TRBJ2-3

CDR3 DNA: TGCGCCAGCAGCCCGGATCTCCGGGGGCTCTGGTGGGAGACCCAGTACTTC
CDR3 protein: CASSPDLRGLWWETQYF
D gene: .
clone size: .
V gene: TRBV5-1
J gene: TRBJ2-5

CDR3 DNA: TGTGCCTGGAGGTGGGGAGGCAATTCCTACGAGCAGTACTTC
CDR3 protein: CAWRWGGNSYEQYF
D gene: .
clone size: .
V gene: TRBV30
J gene: TRBJ2-7

CDR3 DNA: TGTGCCAGCAGCTCACGGGACAGGGCAGCCGATACGCAGTATTTT
CDR3 protein: CASSSRDRAADTQYF
D gene: TRBD1
clone size: .
V gene: TRBV7-9
J gene: TRBJ2-3

CDR3 DNA: TGTGCCAGCAGCTTAGTCGTGGGAGTCGCAGATACGCAGTATTTT
CDR3 protein: CASSLVVGVADTQYF
D gene: .
clone size: .
V gene: TRBV7-9
J gene: TRBJ2-3

CDR3 DNA: TGTGCCAGTAGTGTATTACAGGGTCCAGCTTTCTTT
CDR3 protein: CASSVLQGPAFF
D gene: .
clone size: .
V gene: TRBV19
J gene: TRBJ1-1

CDR3 DNA: TGTGCCAGTAGTATTATTGGCAGGGATACAGATACGCAGTATTTT
CDR3 protein: CASSIIGRDTDTQYF
D gene: .
clone size: .
V gene: TRBV19
J gene: TRBJ2-3

CDR3 DNA: TGCGCCAGCAGCTTGACTGCCTTAGGTGAGCAGTTCTTC
CDR3 protein: CASSLTALGEQFF
D gene: .
clone size: once
V gene: TRBV5-1
J gene: TRBJ2-1